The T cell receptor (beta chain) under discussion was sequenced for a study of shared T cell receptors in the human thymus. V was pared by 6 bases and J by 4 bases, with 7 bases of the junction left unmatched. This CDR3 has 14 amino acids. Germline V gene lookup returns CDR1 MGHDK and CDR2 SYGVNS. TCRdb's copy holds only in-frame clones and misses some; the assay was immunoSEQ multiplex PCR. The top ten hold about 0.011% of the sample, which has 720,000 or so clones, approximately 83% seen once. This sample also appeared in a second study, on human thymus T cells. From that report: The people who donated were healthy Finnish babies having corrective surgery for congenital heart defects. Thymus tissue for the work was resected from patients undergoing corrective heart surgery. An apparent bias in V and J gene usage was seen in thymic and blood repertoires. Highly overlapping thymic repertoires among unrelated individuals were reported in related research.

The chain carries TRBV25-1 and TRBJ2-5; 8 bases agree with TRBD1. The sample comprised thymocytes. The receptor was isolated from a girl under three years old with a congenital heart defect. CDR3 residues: CASSDTTGGETQYF. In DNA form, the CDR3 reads TGTGCCAGCAGCGACACAACAGGGGGAGAGACCCAGTACTTC.